These 21 T cell receptor beta chains came from one sample sequenced in a study of blood T cells in healthy people across ages. A J-beta primer mix and a sample-barcoded 5' primer were used in a second PCR of about 7 to 11 cycles. MiXCR, applied by TCRdb to the 5' RACE reads, yields one record per CDR3 protein. This table holds just under 750,000 distinct CDR3 sequences, roughly 20% found once. Sequenced input: blood. All receptors derive from a man between 65 and 85 years old in good health.

This clonotype was detected a few times. This sequence joins TRBV4-1 and TRBJ2-6; 8 bases agree with TRBD1. The CDR3 consists of 18 residues. Germline loops: CDR1 MGHRA, CDR2 YSYEKL. V lost 0 bases and J lost 2; bases outside the gene matches: 6. Here the CDR3 reads CASSQDRQGAAGANVLTF. In nucleotides, the CDR3 is TGCGCCAGCAGCCAAGATAGGCAGGGGGCAGCTGGGGCCAACGTCCTGACTTTC.

The chain couples TRBV12-3 or TRBV12-4 to TRBJ2-1; D is perhaps TRBD2 (7 bases). CDR3 length: 15 residues. The V end was cut by 6 bases, the J end by 6 bases, with 18 bases between. Here the CDR3 DNA reads TGTGCCAGCAGCTTCCGCACAGGGAGGGGCAATGAGCAGTTCTTC. Amino acid sequence: CASSFRTGRGNEQFF.

This chain joins TRBV3-1 and TRBJ2-3; either TRBD1 or TRBD2 may supply D (6 bases each). The CDR3 consists of 15 residues. Germline V CDR1 and CDR2: LGHDT, YNNKEL (reference sequence). V gave up 1 base and J gave up 2 bases, with 10 bases separating them. CDR3 nucleotides: TGTGCCAGCAGCCAAGCGGGGGCGCTCACAGATACGCAGTATTTT. It is translated as CASSQAGALTDTQYF.

This clonotype has only a few counts. The chain couples TRBV19 to TRBJ1-2, with D possibly matching TRBD1 (5 bases). Germline values: CDR1 LNHDA, CDR2 SQIVND (reference sequence). The CDR3 consists of 13 residues. Deletions cut 6 bases from V and 6 bases from J, with 14 bases between. DNA of the CDR3: TGTGCCAGTAGGCCGGGCCCCAGGGATGGCTACACCTTC. Protein sequence: CASRPGPRDGYTF.

The CDR3 bases are TGCGCCAGCAGCCAGCTCCGACTAGAAGGAGACATTCAGTACTTC. This sequence encodes CASSQLRLEGDIQYF. The J gene is TRBJ2-4, the V gene TRBV4-1; D perhaps matches TRBD2 (6 bases). The germline V and J ends were trimmed by 3 bases and 8 bases, with 17 bases remaining between them. This CDR3 has 15 residues. Germline values: CDR1 MGHRA, CDR2 YSYEKL.

CDR3 sequence: CASSYGGNKNIQYF. The CDR3, as DNA: TGTGCCAGCAGTTACGGGGGGAACAAAAACATTCAGTACTTC. The chain joins TRBV6-5 to TRBJ2-4, with D maybe TRBD2 (6 bases). This CDR3 has 14 amino acids. Germline CDR1 reads MNHEY; CDR2 reads SVGAGI. The V and J ends lost 2 bases and 3 bases respectively, with 8 bases between them.

This clonotype has a handful of counts. The chain is built from TRBV19 and TRBJ2-2, with D possibly being TRBD1 (5 bases). Germline V CDR1 and CDR2: LNHDA, SQIVND (reference sequence). The CDR3 sequence is 12 residues long. The germline V and J ends were trimmed by 9 bases and 8 bases, with 13 bases remaining between them. CDR3 in amino acids: CASNRNIGELFF. The DNA for the CDR3 is TGTGCCAGCAACAGGAATATTGGGGAGCTGTTTTTT.

This clonotype was counted a few times. This chain connects TRBV2 to TRBJ2-7, with D possibly TRBD2 on 6 matching bases. Germline loops: CDR1 SNHLY, CDR2 FYNNEI. CDR3 length equals 16 residues. With 5 bases removed from V and 0 bases from J, the gap between germline ends came to 17 bases. CDR3 region: CASSLKGAGTSYEQYV. CDR3 DNA: TGTGCCAGCAGTCTTAAGGGTGCGGGGACCTCCTACGAGCAGTACGTC.

This chain joins TRBV20-1 and TRBJ1-5; the D is unclear. Trimming removed 1 base from V and 0 bases from J, with 16 bases in between. Germline V gene sequence: CDR1 DFQATT, CDR2 SNEGSKA (reference sequence). The length of the CDR3 is 17 residues. Written as DNA, the CDR3 is TGCAGTGCTAGAGGAGACCAACACGATTATAGCAATCAGCCCCAGCATTTT. It is translated as CSARGDQHDYSNQPQHF.

This chain links TRBV18 with TRBJ2-7; 7 bases fit TRBD1. Trimming at V came to 6 bases and at J to 3 bases, leaving 8 bases not matched to a gene. Looked up from germline, CDR1 is KGHSH and CDR2 is LQKENI. The CDR3 runs to 14 residues. CDR3 DNA: TGTGCCAGCTCGGCCGGGACAGTTCTCTACGAGCAGTACTTC. It is translated as CASSAGTVLYEQYF.

This clonotype was seen only once. The chain combines TRBV6-4 with TRBJ2-5; D might be TRBD2 (7 bases). The DNA end is a closer match to TRBJ2-1, so the J assignment may be wrong. The CDR3 consists of 16 residues. Germline CDR1 MRHNA, CDR2 SNTAGT. CDR3 DNA sequence: TGTGCCAGCAGTGACTCGAAAGGGGGGGCCAGGGATGAGCAGTTCTTC. Amino acids: CASSDSKGGARDEQFF.

This clonotype showed up just a few times. The chain combines TRBV20-1 with TRBJ2-7; weak D call: TRBD1 (5 bases). V was trimmed by 3 bases and J by 4 bases, leaving 10 bases between them. From germline, CDR1 is DFQATT and CDR2 SNEGSKA (reference sequence). This CDR3 has 12 amino acids. CDR3 DNA: TGCAGTGCTAGTAGGGGTCTTTACGAGCAGTACTTC. Its translation is CSASRGLYEQYF.

V and J are TRBV7-9 and TRBJ1-2; D remains ambiguous. Germline V gives CDR1 SEHNR, CDR2 FQNEAQ (reference sequence). The CDR3 has 13 residues. Trimming took 5 bases from V and 4 from J, leaving 11 bases between them. DNA of the CDR3: TGTGCCAGCAGCCCCAATACGGGCTATGGCTACACCTTC. It translates to CASSPNTGYGYTF.

V gene TRBV20-1 combines with J gene TRBJ2-5, with 14 positions matching TRBD2. This CDR3 spans 15 amino acids. CDR1 and CDR2 (germline): DFQATT, SNEGSKA (reference sequence). V shed 2 bases and J 6 bases; nucleotides not matched to a gene: 5. This chain's CDR3 is CSARPRLAGGKTQYF. The CDR3, as DNA: TGCAGTGCTAGACCCCGACTAGCGGGAGGGAAGACCCAGTACTTC.

This clonotype was recorded at least ten times. The chain has TRBV20-1 and TRBJ2-1, with 13 bases that match TRBD2. V shed 0 bases and J 6 bases; nucleotides not matched to a gene: 5. The CDR3 consists of 16 residues. CDR1 and CDR2 from the germline V gene are DFQATT and SNEGSKA (reference sequence). CDR3 loop: CSARELGLAGANEQFF. CDR3 coding DNA: TGCAGTGCTAGAGAACTAGGACTAGCGGGAGCCAATGAGCAGTTCTTC.

A few counts support this clonotype. The gene calls are TRBV29-1 and TRBJ1-2, with TRBD1 as a possible D gene (6 bases). The CDR3 consists of 11 residues. Deletions cut 5 bases from V and 8 bases from J, with 12 bases between. Per the germline V gene, CDR1 is SQVTM and CDR2 is ANQGSEA. CDR3 nucleotides: TGCAGCGTTTTTTCAGGGGCAGGCTACACCTTC. Translated: CSVFSGAGYTF.

This clonotype was counted between two and nine times. This chain connects TRBV20-1 to TRBJ1-1, with D uncertain. Trimming left V 3 bases short and J 5 bases short, with 13 bases between. CDR3 length: 13 amino acids. Per the germline V gene, CDR1 is DFQATT and CDR2 is SNEGSKA (reference sequence). CDR3 nucleotides: TGCAGTGCTAGTCGTCAGGAGCAAACTGAAGCTTTCTTT. Its translation: CSASRQEQTEAFF.

V and J are TRBV29-1 and TRBJ2-1; D gene unclear. Germline CDR1 reads SQVTM; CDR2 reads ANQGSEA. V dropped 4 bases and J dropped 8 bases, with 6 bases sitting between them. The CDR3 is made up of 10 amino acids. The CDR3: CSVAGDEQFF. DNA for the CDR3: TGCAGCGTTGCCGGCGATGAGCAGTTCTTC.

The rearrangement links TRBV6-5 to TRBJ2-7, with D possibly TRBD1 on 5 matching bases. The CDR3 spans 15 residues. CDR1 is MNHEY and CDR2 is SVGAGI in the germline V gene. With 0 bases removed from V and 2 bases from J, the gap between germline ends came to 11 bases. CDR3 DNA: TGTGCCAGCAGTTACTCGACAGCAAGACCCTACGAGCAGTACTTC. This gives the protein CASSYSTARPYEQYF.

This clonotype was observed a handful of times. The chain combines TRBV5-1 with TRBJ1-6; D is unclear. Germline V lookup: CDR1 SGHRS, CDR2 YFSETQ. Deletions cut 0 bases from V and 5 bases from J, with 9 bases between. The CDR3 sequence is 15 residues long. The CDR3, as DNA: TGCGCCAGCAGCTTGGACGGACGGGATAATTCACCCCTCCACTTT. It translates to CASSLDGRDNSPLHF.

V usage is TRBV27 and J usage is TRBJ1-1, with 9 nucleotides matching TRBD1. The germline gives CDR1 MNHEY, CDR2 SMNVEV (reference sequence). The CDR3 covers 14 residues. V gave up 6 bases and J gave up 3 bases; unmatched junction bases: 5. CDR3 nucleotide sequence: TGTGCCAGCAGAACAGGGGGCGGGTACACTGAAGCTTTCTTT. Translation: CASRTGGGYTEAFF.